The rows below give T cell receptor beta chains drawn from one sample of a study of T cell repertoires in cytomegalovirus infection. For these receptors, no antigen is known. A single record per CDR3 protein comes from TCRdb applying MiXCR to the reads. The sample shows some 500,000 distinct CDR3 sequences, about 33% of them seen only once. Specimen: cultured PBMCs, collected from culture after CMV antigen stimulation. These receptors all come from a human donor in good health (CMV status not recorded). Some clones in this sample may be carry-over from other donors' samples. CDR3s include the opening cysteine and the closing phenylalanine or tryptophan. D genes are given only for firm matches. The listing skips clone size in some rows; elsewhere it reads once, few, many or a size class.

>NA|TRBV7-2|TRBJ2-5|TRBD2
TGTGCCAGCAGCTTAGCGCACGCGGGAGCACGAGAGACCCAGTACTTC
CASSLAHAGARETQYF
>NA|TRBV12-3/TRBV12-4|TRBJ2-1|TRBD1
TGTGCCAGCAGTGCGGAAGACAGGGGGGGGAATGAGCAGTTCTTC
CASSAEDRGGNEQFF
>NA|TRBV23-1|TRBJ2-3|TRBD1
TGCGCCAGCAGCCATTCAGGGACAGAGTTTCCCGCTGATACGCAGTATTTT
CASSHSGTEFPADTQYF
>NA|TRBV20-1|TRBJ2-3|TRBD2
TGCAGTGCTAGGGGGACTAGCATGGATACGCAGTATTTT
CSARGTSMDTQYF
>NA|TRBV11-2|TRBJ2-5|TRBD2
TGTGCCAGCAGAAATCCCCTCGGCGCGGGAGAGGGAGAGACCCAGTACTTC
CASRNPLGAGEGETQYF
>few|TRBV15|TRBJ2-1|TRBD1
TGTGCCACCTCGGGAACGGGACAGACCCAGTTCTTC
CATSGTGQTQFF
>many|TRBV7-2|TRBJ2-5|TRBD2
TGTGCCAGCAGCTTAGCCCCCTTCGCGGGAGGGAGCGAGACCCAGTACTTC
CASSLAPFAGGSETQYF
>few|TRBV28|TRBJ1-2|TRBD1
TGTGCCAGCAGCCCCGGTGACAGGGGTCTAAACTATGGCTACACCTTC
CASSPGDRGLNYGYTF
>NA|TRBV7-9|TRBJ2-3|NA
TGTGCCAGCAGCTCCTCTTGGCGTGCTACAGATACGCAGTATTTT
CASSSSWRATDTQYF
>NA|TRBV7-2|TRBJ2-1|TRBD2
TGTGCCAGCAGCTTAATGGACGAGGGAGTAGCGGGAGTGGAGCAGTTCTTC
CASSLMDEGVAGVEQFF
>few|TRBV7-8|TRBJ2-1|NA
TGTGCCAGCACCGAACGGCGAGCGGACAATGAGCAGTTCTTC
CASTERRADNEQFF
>NA|TRBV12-3/TRBV12-4|TRBJ2-1|NA
TGTGCCAGCACAGCAGGGGACCCCCGCGGCAATGAGCAGTTCTTC
CASTAGDPRGNEQFF